The clone carrying this T cell receptor beta chain was recorded a few times. While infection was still active, Seattle patients were enrolled and then followed longitudinally. This sample is part of a study of blood T cell repertoires in COVID-19. The wider study: Sites in the United States, Italy and Spain provided acute and convalescent COVID-19 samples. From T cells, B-cell-depleted T cells, or PBMCs came the material, which was cDNA or gDNA.

Original data processing: Amplifying reference gene primers gave estimates of nucleated cell counts. TCRdb keeps only in-frame clones here, not all; method: immunoSEQ multiplex PCR. D and trimming were read from the DNA, whereas the V and J calls and clone size are those reported in that table. The sample contains approximately 500,000 clones, 89% of which appear only once. After removal of 4 bases from V and 0 bases from J, the junction contained 7 bases not matched to a gene. Germline V gene sequence: CDR1 SGDLS, CDR2 YYNGEE. This CDR3 region has 15 residues. Sequenced sample: peripheral blood. The receptor comes from a man younger than 35 with COVID-19, enrolled during active disease. The chain couples TRBV9 to TRBJ2-7, with 7 positions matching TRBD1. The CDR3 coding sequence is TGTGCCAGCAGCCCCAGGGGGACAAGCTCCTACGAGCAGTACTTC. Translation: CASSPRGTSSYEQYF.